This T cell receptor beta chain was identified in a study of T cell repertoires in cytomegalovirus infection. The overall study: CMV infection and matching HLA type were both indicated by public TCR beta signatures. Study results and limitations: Cumulated frequencies of public TCR beta families served to identify carriers of CMV plus the relevant HLA. HLA-C-restricted, CMV-specific TCR beta clonotypes were dominant ex vivo.

TCRdb ran MiXCR on the reads and lists one entry per CDR3 protein. This sample has about a million distinct CDR3 sequences, with less than 40% found just once. As for this clonotype: Its antigen is unknown.

Per germline, CDR1 MGHRA and CDR2 YSYEKL. With 3 bases removed from V and 7 bases from J, the gap between germline ends came to 22 bases. CDR3 length equals 17 residues. Sequencing was performed on cultured CD8+ T cells from PBMCs, taken from culture after CMV antigen stimulation. The source of this sequence is a human donor in good health (CMV status not recorded). Some clones in this sample may be carry-over from other donors' samples. The J gene is TRBJ2-1, the V gene TRBV4-1; D may match TRBD1 or TRBD2 (7 bases each). The CDR3 coding sequence is TGCGCCAGCAGCCACACCCAGGGGGGGCCTACTTTTAATGAGCAGTTCTTC. Its protein product is CASSHTQGGPTFNEQFF.